This passage covers 5 T cell receptor beta chains from one sample sequenced in a study of cytotoxic CD8 clonotypes in ibrutinib-treated CLL. Libraries were prepared by immunoSEQ multiplex PCR; TCRdb keeps only in-frame clonotypes and omits some of them. The table lists about 200,000 clones, approximately 72% of them singletons. Specimen: PBMCs, collected after 24 months of ibrutinib treatment. The source is a human donor with chronic lymphocytic leukemia.

The chain employs TRBV18 and TRBJ2-3; TRBD1 agrees at 9 bases. This CDR3 comprises 16 residues. The J segment lost 5 bases and the V segment lost 3 bases, leaving 9 bases of the junction unmatched. The germline V gene encodes CDR1 KGHSH and CDR2 LQKENI. The CDR3 is CASSPMGQGVIDTQYF. The CDR3 DNA follows: TGTGCCAGCTCACCCATGGGACAGGGTGTCATAGATACGCAGTATTTT.

The chain links TRBV27 to TRBJ2-1, with 12 bases aligning to TRBD2. Germline-derived CDR1 and CDR2 are MNHEY and SMNVEV (reference sequence). After removal of 2 bases from V and 10 bases from J, the junction contained 6 bases not matched to a gene. The CDR3 contains 15 residues. The CDR3 loop reads CASSLASGRAREQFF. CDR3 DNA: TGTGCCAGCAGTTTAGCTAGCGGGAGGGCCAGGGAGCAGTTCTTC.

The J gene is TRBJ2-7, the V gene TRBV19, with D uncertain. The CDR3 totals 15 residues. Trimming took off 3 bases at V and 3 bases at J, with 15 bases between the two ends. CDR1 and CDR2 from the germline V gene are LNHDA and SQIVND (reference sequence). The CDR3 DNA follows: TGTGCCAGTAGTATCGGTCCGCCGCCTGGCTACGAGCAGTACTTC. This gives the protein CASSIGPPPGYEQYF.

In DNA, the CDR3 is TGCGCCAGCAGCCAAGATAGGTGGGGACCCTACGAGCAGTACTTC. It yields the protein CASSQDRWGPYEQYF. The chain recombines TRBV4-3 with TRBJ2-7; D could derive from TRBD1 or TRBD2 (5 bases each). The CDR3 loop spans 15 amino acids. Trimming pared 0 bases from V and 2 bases from J, leaving 11 bases between. CDR1 is LGHNA and CDR2 is YSLEER in the germline V gene.

The V call is TRBV5-4, the J call TRBJ1-2; 8 bases are shared with TRBD1. CDR3 size: 16 residues. Germline V gives CDR1 SGHNT, CDR2 YYREEE (reference sequence). V was pared by 0 bases and J by 4 bases, with 8 bases of the junction left unmatched. In DNA, the CDR3 is TGTGCCAGCAGCTTGGGGACAGGGATGGTTCTCTATGGCTACACCTTC. Protein product: CASSLGTGMVLYGYTF.